The T cell receptor (beta chain) described here comes from a study of cytomegalovirus exposure and HLA in healthy donors. Whole-study results and caveats: Later genetic work tied a missense DCLRE1C variant to beta-chain V and J trimming. Earlier analysis found most TCR beta V segments productive about 87% or about 30% of the time.

This PCR relied on a set of 60 Vbeta primers and 13 Jbeta primers. Data came from immunoSEQ multiplex PCR; TCRdb stores just in-frame clones and leaves some out. The sample holds some 150,000 clones, roughly 76% seen once. This CDR3 has 17 residues. Germline V lookup: CDR1 MGHDK, CDR2 SYGVNS. J lost 3 bases, V lost 10 bases, and 14 bases had no gene match. To note about this clone: Its specificity is not known.

The source is a man in his late teens or twenties in good health and CMV-seronegative. The chain joins TRBV25-1 to TRBJ2-7; 14 nucleotides line up with TRBD2. Sample: PBMCs. CDR3 residues: CATLPRTSGGNHYEQYF. CDR3 nucleotide sequence: TGTGCCACCCTACCCCGGACTAGCGGGGGGAACCACTACGAGCAGTACTTC.